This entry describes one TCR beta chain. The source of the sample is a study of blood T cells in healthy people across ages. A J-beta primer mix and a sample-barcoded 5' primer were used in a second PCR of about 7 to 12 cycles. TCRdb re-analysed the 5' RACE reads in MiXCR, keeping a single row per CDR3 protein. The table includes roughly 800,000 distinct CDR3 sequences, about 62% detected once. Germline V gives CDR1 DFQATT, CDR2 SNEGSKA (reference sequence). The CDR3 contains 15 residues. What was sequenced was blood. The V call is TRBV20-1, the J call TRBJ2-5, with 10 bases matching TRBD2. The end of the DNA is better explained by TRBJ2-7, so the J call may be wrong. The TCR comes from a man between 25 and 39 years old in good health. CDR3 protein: CSAPRTSGNPYEQYF. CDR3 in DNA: TGCAGTGCTCCCAGGACTAGCGGTAACCCCTACGAGCAGTACTTC.